This T cell receptor (beta chain) was sequenced during a study of blood T cell repertoires in COVID-19. The overall study: Donors in the United States, Italy and Spain gave samples during acute or convalescent COVID-19.

The CDR3 extends over 13 amino acids. The germline CDR1 and CDR2 sequences are SGDLS and YYNGEE. Trimming left V 1 base short and J 8 bases short, with 12 bases between. The table came from immunoSEQ multiplex PCR; TCRdb's copy has only in-frame clones and leaves some out. The data hold about 210,000 clones, with around four fifths observed a single time. Residents of 24 US areas, aged about 18 to 95 years, made up the participants. Donors were grouped by their self-reported clinical history. Donors in Cohort 3 who had recovered were those with two negative PCRs, healthcare professional clearance, or resolution of their symptoms.

The clonotype comes from a man in his forties who had recovered from COVID-19. Material: PBMCs or T cells enriched from blood (not recorded which). The genes are TRBV9 and TRBJ1-2, with TRBD1 as a possible D gene (5 bases). Here the CDR3 reads CASSVLGGRGYTF. The CDR3 DNA reads as TGTGCCAGCAGCGTACTGGGGGGTCGCGGCTACACCTTC.